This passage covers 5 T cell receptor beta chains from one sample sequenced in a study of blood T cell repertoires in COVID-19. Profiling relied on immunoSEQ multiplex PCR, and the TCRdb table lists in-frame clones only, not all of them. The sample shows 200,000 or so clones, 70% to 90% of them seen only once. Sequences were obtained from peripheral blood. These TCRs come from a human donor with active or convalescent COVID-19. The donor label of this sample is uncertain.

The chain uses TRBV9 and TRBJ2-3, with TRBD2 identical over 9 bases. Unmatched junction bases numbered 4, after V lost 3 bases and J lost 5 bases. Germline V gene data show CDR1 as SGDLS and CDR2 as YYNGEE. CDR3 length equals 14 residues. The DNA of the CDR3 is TGTGCCAGCAGCGGCGGGAGGGCCTTAGATACGCAGTATTTT. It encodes CASSGGRALDTQYF.

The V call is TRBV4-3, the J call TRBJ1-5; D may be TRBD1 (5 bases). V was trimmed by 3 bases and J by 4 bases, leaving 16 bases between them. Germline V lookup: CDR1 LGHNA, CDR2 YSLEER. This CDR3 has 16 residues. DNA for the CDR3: TGCGCCAGCAGCCAGGATGGAGGGGTCCTTAATCAGCCCCAGCATTTT. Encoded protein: CASSQDGGVLNQPQHF.

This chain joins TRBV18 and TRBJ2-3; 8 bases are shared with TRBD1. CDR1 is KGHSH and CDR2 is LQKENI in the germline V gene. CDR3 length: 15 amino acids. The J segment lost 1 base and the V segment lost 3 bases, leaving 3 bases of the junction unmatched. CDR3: CASSPRQGRTDTQYF. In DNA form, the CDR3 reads TGTGCCAGCTCACCCAGACAGGGGCGCACAGATACGCAGTATTTT.

CDR3 sequence (DNA): TGTGCCACCAGTGAATCCCGGGACCGAGGGGGAGAGACCCAGTACTTC. As protein: CATSESRDRGGETQYF. This rearrangement joins TRBV24-1 to TRBJ2-5, with D possibly being TRBD1 (6 bases). The V gene lost 4 bases and the J gene lost 4 bases, with 18 bases spanning the gap. CDR1 is KGHDR, CDR2 SFDVKD, per germline. This CDR3 spans 16 amino acids.

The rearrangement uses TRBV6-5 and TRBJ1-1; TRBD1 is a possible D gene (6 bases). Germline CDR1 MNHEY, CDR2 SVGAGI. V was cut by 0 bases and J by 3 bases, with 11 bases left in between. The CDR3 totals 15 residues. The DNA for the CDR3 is TGTGCCAGCAGTTACTCGCGCACAGGGTACACTGAAGCTTTCTTT. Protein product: CASSYSRTGYTEAFF.